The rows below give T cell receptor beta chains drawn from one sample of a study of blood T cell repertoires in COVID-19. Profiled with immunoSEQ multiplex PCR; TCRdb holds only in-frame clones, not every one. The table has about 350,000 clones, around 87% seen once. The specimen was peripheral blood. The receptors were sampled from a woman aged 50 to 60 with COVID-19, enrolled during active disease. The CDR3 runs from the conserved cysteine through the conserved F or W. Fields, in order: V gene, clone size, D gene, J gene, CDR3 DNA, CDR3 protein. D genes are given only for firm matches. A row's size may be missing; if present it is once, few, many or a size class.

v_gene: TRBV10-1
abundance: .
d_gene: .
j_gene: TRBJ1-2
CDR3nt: TGCGCCAGCAGTGATCGCTATGGCTACACCTTC
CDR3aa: CASSDRYGYTF

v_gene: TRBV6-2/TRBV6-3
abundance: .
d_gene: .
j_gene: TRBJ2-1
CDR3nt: TGTGCCAGCAGTTACATGTGGGAGTCTAGGGATGAGCAGTTCTTC
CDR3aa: CASSYMWESRDEQFF

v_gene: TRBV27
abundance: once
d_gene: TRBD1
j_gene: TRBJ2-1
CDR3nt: TGTGCCAGCAGTTTATATTGGGACAGCTACAATGAGCAGTTCTTC
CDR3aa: CASSLYWDSYNEQFF

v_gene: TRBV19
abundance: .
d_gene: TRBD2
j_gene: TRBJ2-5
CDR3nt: TGTGCCAGTAGTCCCGGACTAGCCAGCTTTGTGACCCAGTACTTC
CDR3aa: CASSPGLASFVTQYF

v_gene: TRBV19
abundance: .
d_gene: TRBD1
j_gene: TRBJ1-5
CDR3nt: TGTGCCAGTAGAACCGGGACAGGCAATCAGCCCCAGCATTTT
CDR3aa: CASRTGTGNQPQHF

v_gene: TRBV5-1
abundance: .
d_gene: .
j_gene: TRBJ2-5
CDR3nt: TGCGCCAGCAGCTTAACCCCAGGGATTGGAGAGACCCAGTACTTC
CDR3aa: CASSLTPGIGETQYF

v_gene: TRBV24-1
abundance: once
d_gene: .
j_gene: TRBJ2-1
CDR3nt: TGTGCCACCAGTTCAGCGGGTCAGGGGGGTGAGCAGTTCTTC
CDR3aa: CATSSAGQGGEQFF

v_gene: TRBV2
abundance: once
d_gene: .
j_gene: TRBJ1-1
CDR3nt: TGTGCCAGCATCCCGGGACTCTTGAACACTGAAGCTTTCTTT
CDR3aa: CASIPGLLNTEAFF

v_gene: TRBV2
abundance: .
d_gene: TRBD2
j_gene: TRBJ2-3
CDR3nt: TGTGCCAGCGTAAGAGGGCTAGCGGGGGTATCGCAGTATTTT
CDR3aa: CASVRGLAGVSQYF

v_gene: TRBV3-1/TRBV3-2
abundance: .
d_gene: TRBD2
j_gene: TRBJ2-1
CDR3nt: TGTGCCAGCAGCCACCCAGTACGACTAGCGGTTTACAATGAGCAGTTCTTC
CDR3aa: CASSHPVRLAVYNEQFF

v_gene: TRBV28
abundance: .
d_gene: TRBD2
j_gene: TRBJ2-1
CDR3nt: TGTGCCAGCTCTATCGGACTAGCGGGTTACAATGAGCAGTTCTTC
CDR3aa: CASSIGLAGYNEQFF

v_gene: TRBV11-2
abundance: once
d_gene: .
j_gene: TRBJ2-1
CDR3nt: TGTGCCAGCAGCTTTTTGACTGTTCAGGGTGAGCAGTTCTTC
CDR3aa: CASSFLTVQGEQFF

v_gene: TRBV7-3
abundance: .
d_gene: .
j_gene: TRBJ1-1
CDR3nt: TGTGCCAGCAGCATTCTCAAGCAGGAAGATACTGAAGCTTTCTTT
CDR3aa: CASSILKQEDTEAFF

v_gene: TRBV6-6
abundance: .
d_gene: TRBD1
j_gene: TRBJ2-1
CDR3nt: TGTGCCAGCAGTTACGGGGACAGGGAATTGAATGAGCAGTTCTTC
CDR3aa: CASSYGDRELNEQFF

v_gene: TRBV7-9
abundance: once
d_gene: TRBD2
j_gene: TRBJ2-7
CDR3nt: TGTGCCAGCAGCTTAGAAGGCTGGGGGACTAGCGGAAACTACGAGCAGTACTTC
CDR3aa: CASSLEGWGTSGNYEQYF

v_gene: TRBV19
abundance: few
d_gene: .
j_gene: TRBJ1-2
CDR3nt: TGTGCCAGTAGTCAACAGTCAGCTAACTATGGCTACACCTTC
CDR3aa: CASSQQSANYGYTF

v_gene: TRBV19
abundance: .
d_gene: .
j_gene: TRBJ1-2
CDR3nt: TGTGCCACCGCTGGTAGACAGCTCTATGGCTACACCTTC
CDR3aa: CATAGRQLYGYTF

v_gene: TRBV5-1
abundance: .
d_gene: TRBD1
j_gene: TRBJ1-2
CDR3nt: TGCGCCAGCAGCTTTCAGGGGGCAGGGGATGGCTACACCTTC
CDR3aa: CASSFQGAGDGYTF

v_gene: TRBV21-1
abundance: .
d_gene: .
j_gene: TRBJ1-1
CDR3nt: TGTGCCAGCAGCAAAGTCGGGGATGACCCAAGAGCCTCAGAAGCTTTCTTT
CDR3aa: CASSKVGDDPRASEAFF

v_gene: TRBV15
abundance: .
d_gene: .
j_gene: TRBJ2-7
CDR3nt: TGTGCCACCAGCAGAGTGGACAGCCTTTACGAGCAGTACTTC
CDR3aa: CATSRVDSLYEQYF

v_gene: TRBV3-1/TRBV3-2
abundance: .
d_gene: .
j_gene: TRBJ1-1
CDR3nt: TGTGCCAGCAGCGAAGGGCAACTAACGTGGGTGGGCACTGAAGCTTTCTTT
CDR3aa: CASSEGQLTWVGTEAFF

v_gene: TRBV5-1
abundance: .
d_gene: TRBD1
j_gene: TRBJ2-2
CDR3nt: TGCGCCAGCAGTTGGACAGGGTCAATCGGGGAGCTGTTTTTT
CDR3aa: CASSWTGSIGELFF

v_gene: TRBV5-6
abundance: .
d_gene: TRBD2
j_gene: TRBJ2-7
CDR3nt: TGTGCCAGCAGTTCCGGGACTACCTACTACGAGCAGTACTTC
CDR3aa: CASSSGTTYYEQYF

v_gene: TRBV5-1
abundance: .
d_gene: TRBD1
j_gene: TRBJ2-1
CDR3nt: TGCGCCAGCAGCTTGGTTGGGACAGGGGGTATGGATGAGCAGTTCTTC
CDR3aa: CASSLVGTGGMDEQFF

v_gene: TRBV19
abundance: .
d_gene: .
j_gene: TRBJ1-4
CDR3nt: TGTGCCAGTAGTATAGGGACAGCAGTTAATGAAAAACTGTTTTTT
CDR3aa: CASSIGTAVNEKLFF

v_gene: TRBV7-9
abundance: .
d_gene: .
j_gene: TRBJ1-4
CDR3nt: TGTGCCAGCAGCTTATTCGGGGGGGCGGAAGAAAAACTGTTTTTT
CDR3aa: CASSLFGGAEEKLFF

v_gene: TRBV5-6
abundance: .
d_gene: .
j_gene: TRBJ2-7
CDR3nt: TGTGCCAGCACTAGGATGGCCGTCAGCTCCTACGAGCAGTACTTC
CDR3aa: CASTRMAVSSYEQYF

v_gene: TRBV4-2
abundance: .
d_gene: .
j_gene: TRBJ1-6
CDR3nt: TGTGCCAGCAGCCAAGATGAAATAGCGGCCCGATACGGTTCACCCCTCCACTTT
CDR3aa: CASSQDEIAARYGSPLHF

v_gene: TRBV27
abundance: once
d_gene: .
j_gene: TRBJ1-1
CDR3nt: TGTGCCAGCATGGGGGAGGGGACTGAAGCTTTCTTT
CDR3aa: CASMGEGTEAFF

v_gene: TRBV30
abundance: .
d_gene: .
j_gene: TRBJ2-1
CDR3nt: TGTGCCTGGAGTGTACGGGGTAATGAGCAGTTCTTC
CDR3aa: CAWSVRGNEQFF

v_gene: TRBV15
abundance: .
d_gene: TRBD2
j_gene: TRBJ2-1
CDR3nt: TGTGCCACCGGCAGTGGTAGCGGGAGGGTTAATGAGCAGTTCTTC
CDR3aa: CATGSGSGRVNEQFF

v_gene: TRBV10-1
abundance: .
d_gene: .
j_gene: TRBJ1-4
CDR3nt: TGCGCCAGCAGTGACAGGCCGAATGAAAAACTGTTTTTT
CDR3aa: CASSDRPNEKLFF

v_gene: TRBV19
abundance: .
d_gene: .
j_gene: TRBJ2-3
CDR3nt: TGTGCCAGTAGTACCAGGGGCACAGATACGCAGTATTTT
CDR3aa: CASSTRGTDTQYF

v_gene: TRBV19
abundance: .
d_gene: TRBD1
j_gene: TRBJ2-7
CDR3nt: TGTGCCAGTAGTATTCTCAACAGGGGCAACTCCTACGAGCAGTACTTC
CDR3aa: CASSILNRGNSYEQYF

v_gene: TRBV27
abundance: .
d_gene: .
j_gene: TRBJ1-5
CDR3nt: TGTGCCAGCAGTTTCTCGGGAGCCCCGGGAGGCAATCAGCCCCAGCATTTT
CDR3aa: CASSFSGAPGGNQPQHF

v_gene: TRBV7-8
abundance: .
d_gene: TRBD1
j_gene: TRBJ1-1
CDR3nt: TGTGCCAGCAGCTTAGTCGCGACAGGGACTTGGAATGCGGACACTGAAGCTTTCTTT
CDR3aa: CASSLVATGTWNADTEAFF

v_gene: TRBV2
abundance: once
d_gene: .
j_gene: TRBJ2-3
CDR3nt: TGTGCCAGCGCCGGACTTATCACAGATACGCAGTATTTT
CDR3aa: CASAGLITDTQYF

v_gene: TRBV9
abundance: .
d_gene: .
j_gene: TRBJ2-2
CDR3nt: TGTGCCAGCAGCCCCAGTGGGAGAAACACCGGGGAGCTGTTTTTT
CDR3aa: CASSPSGRNTGELFF

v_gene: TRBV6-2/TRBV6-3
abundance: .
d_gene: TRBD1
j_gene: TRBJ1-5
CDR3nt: TGTGCCAGCAGTTACTCGGGACAGGGGTTTAATCAGCCCCAGCATTTT
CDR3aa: CASSYSGQGFNQPQHF

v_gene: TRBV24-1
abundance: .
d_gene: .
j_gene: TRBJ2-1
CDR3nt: TGTGCCACCAGTGATTTGCAGGATGGCAATGAGCAGTTCTTC
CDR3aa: CATSDLQDGNEQFF

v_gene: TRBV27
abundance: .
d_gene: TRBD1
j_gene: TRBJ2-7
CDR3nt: TGTGCCAGCAGTATTGACAGGGCCTCCTACGAGCAGTACTTC
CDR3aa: CASSIDRASYEQYF

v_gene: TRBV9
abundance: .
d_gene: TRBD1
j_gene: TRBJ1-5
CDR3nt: TGTGCCAGCAGCGCAGGACAGGGGAATCAGCCCCAGCATTTT
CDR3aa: CASSAGQGNQPQHF

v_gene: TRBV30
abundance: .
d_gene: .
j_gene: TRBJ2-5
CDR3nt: TGTGCCTGGACAGGACAAGAGACCCAGTACTTC
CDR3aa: CAWTGQETQYF

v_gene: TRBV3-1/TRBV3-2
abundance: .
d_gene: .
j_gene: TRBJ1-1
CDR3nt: TGTGCCAGCAGCCAAGACTACGTAGGTCGGGGCACTGAAGCTTTCTTT
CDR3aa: CASSQDYVGRGTEAFF

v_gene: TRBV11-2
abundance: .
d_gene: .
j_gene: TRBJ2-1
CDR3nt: TGTGCCAGCAGCTTAGATAGCTACCAAACATTAAATGAGCAGTTCTTC
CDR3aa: CASSLDSYQTLNEQFF

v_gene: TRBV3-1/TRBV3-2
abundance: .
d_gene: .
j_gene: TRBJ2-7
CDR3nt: TGTGCCAGCAGCCAAGCTGGAGGAAACTACGAGCAGTACTTC
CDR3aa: CASSQAGGNYEQYF

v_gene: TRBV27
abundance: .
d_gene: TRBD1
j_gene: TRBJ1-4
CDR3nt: TGTGCCAGCAGGGCTGCGGGACAGGGATGGAATGAAAAACTGTTTTTT
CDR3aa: CASRAAGQGWNEKLFF

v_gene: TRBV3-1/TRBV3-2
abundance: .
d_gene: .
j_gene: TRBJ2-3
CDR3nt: TGTGCCAGCAGCCAAGAAGGGGGAGGGGCAGATACGCAGTATTTT
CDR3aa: CASSQEGGGADTQYF

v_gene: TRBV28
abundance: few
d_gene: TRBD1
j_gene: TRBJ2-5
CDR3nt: TGTGCCAGCAGTCCAGGGGGCGCCCAAGAGACCCAGTACTTC
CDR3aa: CASSPGGAQETQYF

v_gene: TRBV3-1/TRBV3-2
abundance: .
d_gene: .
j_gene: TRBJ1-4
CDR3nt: TGTGCCAGCAGCCAAGGCTATGGACAGATCGAAAAACTGTTTTTT
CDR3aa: CASSQGYGQIEKLFF

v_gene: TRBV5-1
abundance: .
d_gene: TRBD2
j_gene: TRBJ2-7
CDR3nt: TGCGCCAGCAGCAAGACTAGCGGGAGTTACGAGCAGTACTTC
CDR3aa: CASSKTSGSYEQYF

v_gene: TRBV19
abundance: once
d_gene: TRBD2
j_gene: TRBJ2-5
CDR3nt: TGTGCCAGTAGTATATCTATAGCGGGAGGTCCTAGTCAAGAGACCCAGTACTTC
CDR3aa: CASSISIAGGPSQETQYF

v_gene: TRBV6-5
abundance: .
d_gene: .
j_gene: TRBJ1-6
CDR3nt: TGTGCCAGCAGAAGCGTTTCACCCCTCCACTTT
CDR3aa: CASRSVSPLHF

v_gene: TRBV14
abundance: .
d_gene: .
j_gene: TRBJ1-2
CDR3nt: TGTGCCAGCAGCTTCGGACAGCACTATGGCTACACCTTC
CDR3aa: CASSFGQHYGYTF

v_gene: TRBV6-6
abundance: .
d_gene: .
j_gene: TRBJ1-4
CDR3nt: TGTGCCAGCAGCAAACAGCAACTGGTCACTAATGAAAAACTGTTTTTT
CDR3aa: CASSKQQLVTNEKLFF

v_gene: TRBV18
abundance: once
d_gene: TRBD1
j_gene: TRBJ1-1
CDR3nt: TGTGCCAGCTCACCAGCCGGACAGGGTACCAGTGAAGCTTTCTTT
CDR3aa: CASSPAGQGTSEAFF

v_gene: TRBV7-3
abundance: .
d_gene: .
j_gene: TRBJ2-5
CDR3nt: TGTGCCAGCAGCTTACATCTAGGAGAAGAAGAGACCCAGTACTTC
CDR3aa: CASSLHLGEEETQYF